This T cell receptor beta chain was sequenced in a study of blood T cell repertoires in COVID-19. Study background: The United States, Italy and Spain supplied acute and convalescent COVID-19 samples.

Authors' analysis steps: Estimates of nucleated cell counts were drawn from the amplification of reference gene primers. Assay: immunoSEQ multiplex PCR; the TCRdb copy retains only in-frame clones and omits some. The V and J calls and clone size are taken from that table; D and trimming were inferred from the DNA. The data show about 480,000 clones, with roughly 89% seen just once and about 8% held by the top ten. Germline V gene sequence: CDR1 MNHEY, CDR2 SVGAGI. V lost 8 bases to trimming and J lost 0 bases, with 13 bases between them. This CDR3 is built from 14 residues. Specimen: peripheral blood. The TCR comes from a woman in her forties or fifties with COVID-19, enrolled during active disease. J is TRBJ1-1 and V is TRBV6-5; no clear D gene. CDR3 DNA: TGTGCCAGCGGAAGAGGGCTCATGAACACTGAAGCTTTCTTT. The encoded protein is CASGRGLMNTEAFF.